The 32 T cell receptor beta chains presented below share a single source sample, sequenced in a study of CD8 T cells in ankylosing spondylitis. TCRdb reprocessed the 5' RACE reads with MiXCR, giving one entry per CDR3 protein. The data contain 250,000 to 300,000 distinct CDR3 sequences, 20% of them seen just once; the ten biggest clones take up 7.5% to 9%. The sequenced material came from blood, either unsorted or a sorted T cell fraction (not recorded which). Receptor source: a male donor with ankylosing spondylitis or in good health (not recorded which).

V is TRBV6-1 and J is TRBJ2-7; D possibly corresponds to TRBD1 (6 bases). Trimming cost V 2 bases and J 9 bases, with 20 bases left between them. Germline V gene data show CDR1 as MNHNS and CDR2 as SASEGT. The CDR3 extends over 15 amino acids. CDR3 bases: TGTGCCAGCAGTGAACCCTCACCCGACAGGTTGGTGCAGTACGTC. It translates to CASSEPSPDRLVQYV.

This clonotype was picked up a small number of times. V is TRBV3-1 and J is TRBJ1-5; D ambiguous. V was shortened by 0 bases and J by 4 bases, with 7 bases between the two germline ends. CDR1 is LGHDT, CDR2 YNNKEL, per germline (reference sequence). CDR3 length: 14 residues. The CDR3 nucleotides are TGTGCCAGCAGCCAAGAGGTACGAAATCAGCCCCAGCATTTT. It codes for CASSQEVRNQPQHF. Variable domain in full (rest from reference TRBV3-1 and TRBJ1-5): DTAVSQTPKYLVTQMGNDKSIKCEQNLGHDTMYWYKQDSKKFLKIMFSYNNKELIINETVPNRFSPKSPDKAHLNLHINSLELGDSAVYFCASSQEVRNQPQHFGDGTRLSIL.

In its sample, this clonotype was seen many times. In nucleotides, the CDR3 is TGCGCCAGCAGCTTACACGAACAGTCCCAAGAGACCCAGTACTTC. Protein sequence: CASSLHEQSQETQYF. This sequence joins TRBV5-1 and TRBJ2-5, with no clear D. CDR3 length: 15 amino acids. V lost 2 bases and J 1 base, leaving 12 bases between the germline ends. Germline-derived CDR1 and CDR2 are SGHRS and YFSETQ.

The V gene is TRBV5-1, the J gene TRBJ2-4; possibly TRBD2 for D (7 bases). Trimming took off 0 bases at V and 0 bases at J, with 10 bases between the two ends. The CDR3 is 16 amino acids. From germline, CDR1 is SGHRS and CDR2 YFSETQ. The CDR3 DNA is TGCGCCAGCAGCTTGGCGGCGGGGGCAGCCAAAAACATTCAGTACTTC. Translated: CASSLAAGAAKNIQYF.

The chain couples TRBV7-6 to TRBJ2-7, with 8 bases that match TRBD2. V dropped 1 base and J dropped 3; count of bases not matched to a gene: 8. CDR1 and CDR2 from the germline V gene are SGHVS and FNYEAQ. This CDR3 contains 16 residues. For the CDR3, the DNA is TGTGCCAGCAGCTTAGTCCGGCGGGAGGCCCTCTACGAGCAGTACGTC. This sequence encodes CASSLVRREALYEQYV.

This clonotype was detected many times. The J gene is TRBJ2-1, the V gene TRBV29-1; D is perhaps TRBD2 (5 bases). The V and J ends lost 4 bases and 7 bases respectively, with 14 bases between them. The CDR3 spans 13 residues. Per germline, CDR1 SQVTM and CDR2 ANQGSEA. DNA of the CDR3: TGCAGCGTTGCACCGCCGACGGGGAATGAGCAGTTCTTC. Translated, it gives CSVAPPTGNEQFF.

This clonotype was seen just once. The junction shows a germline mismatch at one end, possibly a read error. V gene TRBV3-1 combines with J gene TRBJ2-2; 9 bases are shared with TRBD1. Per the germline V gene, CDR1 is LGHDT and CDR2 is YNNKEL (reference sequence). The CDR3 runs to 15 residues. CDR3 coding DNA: TGTACCAGCAGCCAACCGGGACAGGGTGCCGGGGAGCTGTTTTTT. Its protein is CTSSQPGQGAGELFF.

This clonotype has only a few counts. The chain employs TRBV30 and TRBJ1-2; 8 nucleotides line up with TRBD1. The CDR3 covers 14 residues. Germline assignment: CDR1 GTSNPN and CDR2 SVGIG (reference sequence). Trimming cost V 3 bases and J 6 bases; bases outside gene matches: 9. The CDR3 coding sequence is TGTGCCTGGAGAGGTACGGCACAGGGGGATGGCTACACCTTC. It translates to CAWRGTAQGDGYTF.

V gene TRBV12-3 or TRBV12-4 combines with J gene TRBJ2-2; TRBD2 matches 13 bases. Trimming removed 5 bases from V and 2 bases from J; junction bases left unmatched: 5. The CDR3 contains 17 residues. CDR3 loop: CASSPRTSGGNTGELFF. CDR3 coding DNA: TGTGCCAGCAGTCCTCGGACTAGCGGGGGCAACACCGGGGAGCTGTTTTTT.

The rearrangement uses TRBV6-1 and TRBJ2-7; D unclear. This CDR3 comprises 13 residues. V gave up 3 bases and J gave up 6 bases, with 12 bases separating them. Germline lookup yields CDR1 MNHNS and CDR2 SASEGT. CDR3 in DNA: TGTGCCAGCAGTGAGCGGCCCCTCTGCGAGCAGTACGTC. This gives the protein CASSERPLCEQYV.

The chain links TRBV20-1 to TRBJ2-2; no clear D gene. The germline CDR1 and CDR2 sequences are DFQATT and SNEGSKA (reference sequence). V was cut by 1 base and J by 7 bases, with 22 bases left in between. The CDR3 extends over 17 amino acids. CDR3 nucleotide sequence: TGCAGTGCTAGAGCTGGGCAGGTCCCCTATATGGTCGGGGAGCTGTTTTTT. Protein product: CSARAGQVPYMVGELFF.

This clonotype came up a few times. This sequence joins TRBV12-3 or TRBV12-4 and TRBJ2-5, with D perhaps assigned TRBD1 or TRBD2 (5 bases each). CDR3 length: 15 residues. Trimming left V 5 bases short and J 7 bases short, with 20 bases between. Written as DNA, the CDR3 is TGTGCCAGCAGTCTCGGGGCTACGGGGTTCGGGACCCAGTACTTC. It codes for CASSLGATGFGTQYF.

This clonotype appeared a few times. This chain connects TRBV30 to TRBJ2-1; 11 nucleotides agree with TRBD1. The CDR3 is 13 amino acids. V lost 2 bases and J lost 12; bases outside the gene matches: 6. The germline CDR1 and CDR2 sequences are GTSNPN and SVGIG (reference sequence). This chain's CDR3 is CAWSRDRGVGQFF. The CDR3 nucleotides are TGTGCCTGGAGTAGGGACAGGGGGGTGGGGCAGTTCTTC. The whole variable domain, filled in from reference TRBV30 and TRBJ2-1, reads SQTIHQWPATLVQPVGSPLSLECTVEGTSNPNLYWYRQAAGRGLQLLFYSVGIGQISSEVPQNLSASRPQDRQFILSSKKLLLSDSGFYLCAWSRDRGVGQFFGPGTRLTVL.

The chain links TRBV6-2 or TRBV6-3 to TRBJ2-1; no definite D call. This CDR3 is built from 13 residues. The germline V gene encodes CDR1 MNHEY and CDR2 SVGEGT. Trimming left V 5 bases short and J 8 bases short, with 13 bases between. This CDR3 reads CASSTAHLHEQFF. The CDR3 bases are TGTGCCAGCAGTACAGCCCACCTACATGAGCAGTTCTTC.

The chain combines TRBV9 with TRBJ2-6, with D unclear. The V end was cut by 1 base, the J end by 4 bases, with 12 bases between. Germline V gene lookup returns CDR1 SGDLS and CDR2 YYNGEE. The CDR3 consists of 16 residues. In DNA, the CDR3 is TGTGCCAGCAGCGTAAGGTTAAAGGGCGGGGCCAACGTCCTGACTTTC. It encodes CASSVRLKGGANVLTF.

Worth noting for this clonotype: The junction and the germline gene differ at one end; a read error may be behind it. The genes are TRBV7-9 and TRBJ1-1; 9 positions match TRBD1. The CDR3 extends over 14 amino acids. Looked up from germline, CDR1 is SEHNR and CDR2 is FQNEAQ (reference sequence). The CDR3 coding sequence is TGTGCCAGCAGCTTAATGGGACAGGGAACTGCAGCTTTCTTT. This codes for CASSLMGQGTAAFF.

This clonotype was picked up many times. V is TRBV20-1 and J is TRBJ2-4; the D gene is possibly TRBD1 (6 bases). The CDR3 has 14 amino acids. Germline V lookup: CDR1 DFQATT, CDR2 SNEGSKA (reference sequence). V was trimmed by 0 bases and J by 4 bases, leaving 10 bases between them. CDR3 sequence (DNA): TGCAGTGCTAGAGAGACCGGACAGAAAAACATTCAGTACTTC. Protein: CSARETGQKNIQYF.

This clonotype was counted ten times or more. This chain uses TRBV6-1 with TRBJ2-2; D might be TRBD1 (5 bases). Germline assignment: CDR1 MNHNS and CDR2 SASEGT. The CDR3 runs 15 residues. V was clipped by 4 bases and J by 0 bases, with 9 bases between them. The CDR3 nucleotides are TGTGCCAGCAGTGTTCTGACAGCGAACACCGGGGAGCTGTTTTTT. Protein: CASSVLTANTGELFF.

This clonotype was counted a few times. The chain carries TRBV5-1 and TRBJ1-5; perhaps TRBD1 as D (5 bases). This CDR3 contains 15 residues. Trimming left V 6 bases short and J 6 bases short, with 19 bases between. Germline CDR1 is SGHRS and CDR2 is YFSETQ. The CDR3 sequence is CASKVKRGRVQPQHF. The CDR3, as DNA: TGCGCCAGCAAGGTCAAAAGGGGAAGGGTTCAGCCCCAGCATTTT.

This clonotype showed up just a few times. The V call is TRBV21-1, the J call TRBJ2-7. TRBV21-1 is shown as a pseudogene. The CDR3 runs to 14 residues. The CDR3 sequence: CASSSGYSFYEQYV. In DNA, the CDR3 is TGTGCCAGCAGCAGTGGGTATTCTTTCTACGAGCAGTACGTC.

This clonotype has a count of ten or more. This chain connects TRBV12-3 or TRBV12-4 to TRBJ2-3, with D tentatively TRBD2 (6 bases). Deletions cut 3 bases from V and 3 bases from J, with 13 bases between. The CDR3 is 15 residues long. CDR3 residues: CASSFGGMSTDTQYF. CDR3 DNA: TGTGCCAGCAGTTTCGGGGGTATGAGTACAGATACGCAGTATTTT.

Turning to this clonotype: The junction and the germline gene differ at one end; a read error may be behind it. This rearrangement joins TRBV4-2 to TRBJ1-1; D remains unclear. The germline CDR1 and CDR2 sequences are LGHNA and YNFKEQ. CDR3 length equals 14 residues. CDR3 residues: CASSQVLGRTSLLF. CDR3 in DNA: TGTGCCAGCAGCCAAGTCTTGGGAAGGACTTCCCTCCTTTTT.

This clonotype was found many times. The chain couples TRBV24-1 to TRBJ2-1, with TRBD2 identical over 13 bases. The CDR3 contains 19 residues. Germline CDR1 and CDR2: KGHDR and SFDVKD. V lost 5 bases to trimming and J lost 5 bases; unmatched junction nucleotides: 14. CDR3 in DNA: TGTGCCACCAGTGGTCCAACGGGACTAGCGGGATCTCGTCACAATGAGCAGTTCTTC. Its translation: CATSGPTGLAGSRHNEQFF.

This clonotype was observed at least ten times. The CDR3 loop reads CASSPGGSGNYNEQFF. CDR3 DNA sequence: TGCGCCAGCAGCCCCGGGGGGAGCGGGAACTACAATGAGCAGTTCTTC. The gene calls are TRBV5-1 and TRBJ2-1; 7 bases map to TRBD2. The J segment lost 3 bases and the V segment lost 4 bases, leaving 10 bases of the junction unmatched. The germline CDR1 and CDR2 sequences are SGHRS and YFSETQ. The CDR3 consists of 16 residues.

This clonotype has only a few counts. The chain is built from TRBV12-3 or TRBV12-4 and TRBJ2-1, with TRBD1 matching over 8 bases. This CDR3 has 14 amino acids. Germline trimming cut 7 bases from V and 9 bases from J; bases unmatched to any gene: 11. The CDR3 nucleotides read TGTGCCAGCATTGCCACAGGGGGGCAGGGTGAGCAGTTCTTC. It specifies CASIATGGQGEQFF.

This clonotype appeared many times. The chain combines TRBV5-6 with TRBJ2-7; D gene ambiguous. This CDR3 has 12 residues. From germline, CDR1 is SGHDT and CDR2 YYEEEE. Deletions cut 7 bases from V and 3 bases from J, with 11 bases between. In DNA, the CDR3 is TGTGCCAGCTTCGGATACTTCTACGAGCAGTACGTC. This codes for CASFGYFYEQYV.

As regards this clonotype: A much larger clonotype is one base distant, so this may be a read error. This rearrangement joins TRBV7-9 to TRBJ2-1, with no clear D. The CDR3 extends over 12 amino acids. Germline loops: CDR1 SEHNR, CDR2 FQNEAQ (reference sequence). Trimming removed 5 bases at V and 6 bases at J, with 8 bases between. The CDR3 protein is CASSPLLNEQFF. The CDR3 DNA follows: TGTGCCAGCAGCCCCCTCCTCAATGAGCAGTTCTTC. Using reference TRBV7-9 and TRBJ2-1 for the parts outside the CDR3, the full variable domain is DTGVSQNPRHKITKRGQNVTFRCDPISEHNRLYWYRQTLGQGPEFLTYFQNEAQLEKSRLLSDRFSAERPKGSFSTLEIQRTEQGDSAMYLCASSPLLNEQFFGPGTRLTVL.

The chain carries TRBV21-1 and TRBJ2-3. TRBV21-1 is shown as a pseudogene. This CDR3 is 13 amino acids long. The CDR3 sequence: CASSKGSTGTQYF. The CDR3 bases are TGTGCCAGCAGCAAAGGAAGCACAGGTACGCAGTATTTT.

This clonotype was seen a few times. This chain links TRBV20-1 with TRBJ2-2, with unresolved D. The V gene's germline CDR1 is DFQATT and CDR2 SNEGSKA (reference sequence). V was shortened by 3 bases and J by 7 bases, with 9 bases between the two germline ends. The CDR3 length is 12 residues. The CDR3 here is CSAREGIGELFF. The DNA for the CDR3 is TGCAGTGCTAGGGAAGGGATCGGGGAGCTGTTTTTT.

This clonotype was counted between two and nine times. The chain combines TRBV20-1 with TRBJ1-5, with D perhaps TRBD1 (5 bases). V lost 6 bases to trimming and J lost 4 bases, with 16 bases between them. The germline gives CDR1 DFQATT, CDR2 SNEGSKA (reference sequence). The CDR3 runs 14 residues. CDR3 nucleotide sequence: TGCAGTGCACCCGCTAGGGGACCGAATCAGCCCCAGCATTTT. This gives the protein CSAPARGPNQPQHF.

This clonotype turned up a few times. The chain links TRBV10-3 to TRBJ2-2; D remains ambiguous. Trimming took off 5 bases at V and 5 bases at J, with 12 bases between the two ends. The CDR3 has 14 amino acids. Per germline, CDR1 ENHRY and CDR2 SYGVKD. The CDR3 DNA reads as TGTGCCATCAGTTTGGAACCCAAAACCGGGGAGCTGTTTTTT. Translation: CAISLEPKTGELFF.

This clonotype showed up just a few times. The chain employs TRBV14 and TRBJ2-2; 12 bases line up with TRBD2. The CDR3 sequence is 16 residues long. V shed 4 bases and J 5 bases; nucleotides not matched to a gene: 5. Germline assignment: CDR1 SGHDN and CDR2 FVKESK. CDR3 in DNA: TGTGCCAGCAGCCTCTTCGGGACTAGCGGGACCGGGGAGCTGTTTTTT. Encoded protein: CASSLFGTSGTGELFF.